In its sample, the clone carrying this T cell receptor beta chain was seen a few times. V was cut by 0 bases and J by 0 bases, with 7 bases left in between. This CDR3 comprises 15 residues. CDR1 and CDR2 from the germline V gene are SGHAT and FQNNGV. This entry is derived from a study of blood T cells in healthy people across ages. A sample-barcoded 5' primer and a J-beta primer mix were used in a second PCR of roughly 7 to 11 cycles. From the 5' RACE reads, TCRdb called clonotypes with MiXCR, one entry per CDR3 protein. The data hold 800,000 to 950,000 distinct CDR3 sequences, with roughly 52% observed a single time.

V usage is TRBV11-2 and J usage is TRBJ2-3, with D possibly called TRBD1 or TRBD2 (5 bases each). The receptor was derived from a man aged 30 to 45 in good health. The source material was blood. The CDR3 spells CASSLDGDSTDTQYF. CDR3 coding DNA: TGTGCCAGCAGCTTAGACGGGGACAGCACAGATACGCAGTATTTT.